Presented here are 16 T cell receptor beta chains from one specimen sequenced in a study of CD8 T cells in Susac syndrome. Random hexamers were used to reverse transcribe the RNA input (roughly 0.5 to 1 ug). TCRdb ran MiXCR on the immunoSEQ multiplex PCR reads and lists one entry per CDR3 protein. The sample comprises 180,000 or so distinct CDR3 sequences, less than 95% of which are singletons, and 0.085% to 0.12% rests with the top ten. Sequencing was carried out using CD4+ T cells from PBMCs. The origin of the receptors is a human donor in good health.

The chain joins TRBV29-1 to TRBJ2-1; possible D gene TRBD2, 5 bases. The CDR3 covers 12 residues. V was shortened by 3 bases and J by 8 bases, with 11 bases between the two germline ends. Germline V CDR1 and CDR2: SQVTM, ANQGSEA. In nucleotides, the CDR3 is TGCAGCGTTGACGAGGGTTACCATGAGCAGTTCTTC. This codes for CSVDEGYHEQFF.

V gene TRBV6-5 combines with J gene TRBJ2-3, with D unresolved. CDR1 is MNHEY, CDR2 SVGAGI, per germline. V lost 2 bases to trimming and J lost 2 bases, with 8 bases between them. The CDR3 length is 14 residues. CDR3 DNA: TGTGCCAGCAGTTACGACGGCTCCACAGATACGCAGTATTTT. Translation gives CASSYDGSTDTQYF.

This chain uses TRBV15 with TRBJ2-2, with D perhaps TRBD1 (5 bases). Germline CDR1 and CDR2: LNHNV and YYDKDF (reference sequence). The CDR3 is made up of 17 amino acids. Trimming took 7 bases from V and 1 from J, leaving 19 bases between them. In DNA, the CDR3 is TGTGCCACCAAAGGCCTGTGGGGCCTCCAGAACACCGGGGAGCTGTTTTTT. This translates into CATKGLWGLQNTGELFF.

J is TRBJ2-1 and V is TRBV5-1; 9 bases line up with TRBD1. V was pared by 0 bases and J by 8 bases, with 6 bases of the junction left unmatched. CDR1 SGHRS and CDR2 YFSETQ come from the germline V gene. The CDR3 contains 15 residues. CDR3 bases: TGCGCCAGCAGCTTGGGACAGGGGGTAAATCATGAGCAGTTCTTC. This sequence encodes CASSLGQGVNHEQFF.

This chain joins TRBV3-1 and TRBJ1-5; D might be TRBD1 (6 bases). CDR3 length equals 13 residues. Germline V gives CDR1 LGHDT, CDR2 YNNKEL (reference sequence). V was cut by 5 bases and J by 6 bases, with 11 bases left in between. The CDR3 is CASSRGTGQPQHF. As DNA, the CDR3 is TGTGCCAGCAGCAGGGGGACGGGTCAGCCCCAGCATTTT.

V gene TRBV19 combines with J gene TRBJ2-5, with D possibly being TRBD1 (5 bases). The V gene's germline CDR1 is LNHDA and CDR2 SQIVND (reference sequence). The CDR3 sequence is 13 residues long. The V end lost 6 bases, the J end lost 8 bases, and 16 bases lay between the germline ends. The CDR3 region has the DNA TGTGCCAGTAGCCCTAAGGGGCTCGGAACCCAGTACTTC. It codes for CASSPKGLGTQYF.

This clonotype was found once. This chain uses TRBV29-1 with TRBJ2-3, with D perhaps TRBD2 (6 bases). There are 16 residues in the CDR3. V was shortened by 0 bases and J by 4 bases, with 17 bases between the two germline ends. Germline values: CDR1 SQVTM, CDR2 ANQGSEA. CDR3 nucleotides: TGCAGCGTTGAAGATAGAGCGGGTCGGGTTGCAGATACGCAGTATTTT. The encoded protein is CSVEDRAGRVADTQYF.

CDR3 region: CASRPTGTDTQYF. In DNA, the CDR3 is TGTGCCAGCAGACCGACAGGCACAGATACGCAGTATTTT. The gene calls are TRBV28 and TRBJ2-3; maybe TRBD1 (5 bases). This CDR3 is 13 amino acids long. The V gene's germline CDR1 is MDHEN and CDR2 SYDVKM. The ends were cut back, 6 bases at V and 1 base at J, with 8 bases in the middle.

The J gene is TRBJ2-6, the V gene TRBV18; TRBD2 aligns across 8 bases. The CDR3 loop spans 16 amino acids. The trim removed 2 bases at V and 2 bases at J, leaving 2 bases unmatched. The V gene's germline CDR1 is KGHSH and CDR2 LQKENI. CDR3 residues: CASSPSGGAGANVLTF. As DNA, the CDR3 is TGTGCCAGCTCACCATCGGGAGGGGCTGGGGCCAACGTCCTGACTTTC.

This sequence joins TRBV20-1 and TRBJ2-7; tentative D call: TRBD1 (7 bases). The V gene lost 3 bases and the J gene lost 0 bases, with 15 bases spanning the gap. The CDR3 loop spans 15 amino acids. Germline V CDR1 and CDR2: DFQATT, SNEGSKA (reference sequence). CDR3 residues: CSASTPGGNSYEQYF. The CDR3 DNA sequence: TGCAGTGCTAGTACCCCAGGGGGGAACTCCTACGAGCAGTACTTC.

The rearrangement links TRBV20-1 to TRBJ2-3; 9 bases agree with TRBD2. Losses at the gene ends were 6 bases for V and 3 bases for J; bases not matched to a gene: 7. CDR3 length: 14 residues. The germline V gene has CDR1 DFQATT and CDR2 SNEGSKA (reference sequence). CDR3 sequence reads: CSAELAGITDTQYF. CDR3 nucleotide sequence: TGCAGTGCAGAGCTAGCGGGAATAACAGATACGCAGTATTTT.

This clonotype was recorded once. Relative to the germline gene, one junction end is altered; a read error may explain this. The chain links TRBV27 to TRBJ2-7; TRBD1 agrees at 10 bases. The CDR3 has 16 residues. Germline loops: CDR1 MNHEY, CDR2 SMNVEV (reference sequence). The CDR3 sequence is CANSLLGQGELYEQYF. CDR3 DNA: TGTGCCAACAGTCTGCTCGGACAGGGGGAATTATACGAGCAGTACTTC.

V gene TRBV30 combines with J gene TRBJ1-3; weak D call: TRBD1 (5 bases). CDR1 and CDR2 (germline): GTSNPN, SVGIG (reference sequence). The V and J ends lost 0 bases and 0 bases respectively, with 6 bases between them. The CDR3 extends over 14 amino acids. The CDR3 nucleotides are TGTGCCTGGAGTGTAGGGACCTCTGGAAACACCATATATTTT. Protein: CAWSVGTSGNTIYF.

The CDR3 protein is CSVASSGSTDTQYF. CDR3 nucleotides: TGCAGCGTCGCTTCTAGCGGTAGCACAGATACGCAGTATTTT. The chain carries TRBV29-1 and TRBJ2-3; 7 bases line up with TRBD2. CDR3 length: 14 amino acids. Unmatched junction bases numbered 6, after V lost 6 bases and J lost 0 bases. Per germline, CDR1 SQVTM and CDR2 ANQGSEA.

The chain is built from TRBV5-6 and TRBJ1-1; no clear D. Germline loops: CDR1 SGHDT, CDR2 YYEEEE. The CDR3 has 13 amino acids. Trimming removed 1 base from V and 1 base from J, with 5 bases in between. The CDR3 region is CASSLLSNTEAFF. The CDR3 DNA reads as TGTGCCAGCAGCTTGCTATCGAACACTGAAGCTTTCTTT.

The chain employs TRBV29-1 and TRBJ1-2; 11 nucleotides line up with TRBD1. This CDR3 has 13 amino acids. Germline values: CDR1 SQVTM, CDR2 ANQGSEA. Germline trimming cut 3 bases from V and 4 bases from J; bases unmatched to any gene: 1. The chain's CDR3 is CSVEGQGVYGYTF. The CDR3 region has the DNA TGCAGCGTTGAGGGACAGGGGGTCTATGGCTACACCTTC. The full variable domain, rest sourced from reference TRBV29-1 and TRBJ1-2, is SAVISQKPSRDICQRGTSLTIQCQVDSQVTMMFWYRQQPGQSLTLIATANQGSEATYESGFVIDKFPISRPNLTFSTLTVSNMSPEDSSIYLCSVEGQGVYGYTFGSGTRLTVV.